This T cell receptor (beta chain) was sequenced in a study of T cell responses to AZD1222 COVID-19 vaccine. V shed 5 bases and J shed 1 base, with 9 bases lying between them. CDR1 is SGHRS and CDR2 is YFSETQ in the germline V gene. This CDR3 is built from 13 residues. Method: immunoSEQ multiplex PCR; TCRdb's copy keeps in-frame clones and lacks some. This table holds 100,000 to 150,000 clones, over 85% found once. The gene calls are TRBV5-1 and TRBJ1-2; D gene unclear. This material consisted of peripheral blood, taken 28 days after the second AZD1222 dose. This sequence originates from an adult who received the AZD1222 COVID-19 vaccine. Written as DNA, the CDR3 is TGCGCCAGCAGTGGGCAGGATAACTATGGCTACACCTTC. Translating it yields CASSGQDNYGYTF.